A single T cell receptor beta chain is shown here with its context. This sample is part of a study of blood T cell repertoires in COVID-19. Authors' analysis steps: Reference gene primers were amplified, and this amplification served to estimate nucleated cell counts. Clones were read by immunoSEQ multiplex PCR, and TCRdb kept only the in-frame ones, dropping some. D and trimming were read from the DNA, whereas the V and J calls and clone size are those reported in that table. The sample holds approximately 140,000 clones, over 75% seen once. CDR3 length equals 16 residues. J lost 3 bases, V lost 2 bases, and 8 bases had no gene match. Germline CDR1 and CDR2: SGHDT and YYEEEE.

The material sequenced was PBMCs or T cells enriched from blood (not recorded which). The TCR was taken from a man aged 50 or older in a cohort exposed to, infected with or recovered from COVID-19 (not recorded which). This rearrangement joins TRBV5-6 to TRBJ2-3; 8 bases align to TRBD2. The CDR3 nucleotides are TGTGCCAGCAGCTTTTTGTCCGGGAGGGAGACAGATACGCAGTATTTT. Translating gives CASSFLSGRETDTQYF.